Listed here is a single TCR beta chain. These data originate in a study of blood T cell repertoires in COVID-19. Study-wide context: Donors in the United States, Italy and Spain gave samples during acute or convalescent COVID-19. T cells, B-cell-depleted T cells, or PBMCs provided the cDNA or gDNA that served as material.

The CDR3 totals 15 residues. Germline V gene data show CDR1 as GTSNPN and CDR2 as SVGIG (reference sequence). V shed 0 bases, J shed 4 bases, and the junction held 6 bases outside the gene matches. Authors' processing steps: For nucleated cells, counts were estimated from reference gene primer amplification. Assay used: immunoSEQ multiplex PCR; TCRdb lists only in-frame clones, some missing. That table is the source of V, J and clone size, and D and trimming were worked out from the DNA. The sample consists of 90,000 to 110,000 clones, around 80% of them appearing once. This receptor was taken from a woman of 80 years or more with acute or convalescent COVID-19. Sequenced material: peripheral blood. The chain uses TRBV30 and TRBJ1-1; 9 positions agree with TRBD1. The CDR3 here is CAWSVQGARGTEAFF. In DNA, the CDR3 is TGTGCCTGGAGTGTACAGGGGGCGAGAGGCACTGAAGCTTTCTTT. The full variable domain, rest sourced from reference TRBV30 and TRBJ1-1, is SQTIHQWPATLVQPVGSPLSLECTVEGTSNPNLYWYRQAAGRGLQLLFYSVGIGQISSEVPQNLSASRPQDRQFILSSKKLLLSDSGFYLCAWSVQGARGTEAFFGQGTRLTVV.